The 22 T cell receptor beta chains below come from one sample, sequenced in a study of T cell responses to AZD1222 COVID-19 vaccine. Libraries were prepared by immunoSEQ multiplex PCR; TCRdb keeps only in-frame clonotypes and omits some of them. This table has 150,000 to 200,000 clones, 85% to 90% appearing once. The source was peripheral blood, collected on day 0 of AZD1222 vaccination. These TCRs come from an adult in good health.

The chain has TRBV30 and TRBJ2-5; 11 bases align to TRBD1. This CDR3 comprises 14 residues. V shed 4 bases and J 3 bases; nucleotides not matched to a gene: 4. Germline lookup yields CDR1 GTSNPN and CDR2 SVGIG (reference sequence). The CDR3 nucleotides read TGTGCCTGGAACCGGGACAGGGGGAAAGAGACCCAGTACTTC. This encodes CAWNRDRGKETQYF.

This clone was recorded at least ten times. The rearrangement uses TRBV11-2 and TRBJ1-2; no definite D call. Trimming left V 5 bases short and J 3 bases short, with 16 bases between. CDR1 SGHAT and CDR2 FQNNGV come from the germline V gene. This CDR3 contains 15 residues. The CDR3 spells CASSPISGNDYGYTF. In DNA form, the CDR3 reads TGTGCCAGCAGCCCCATTAGCGGAAATGACTATGGCTACACCTTC.

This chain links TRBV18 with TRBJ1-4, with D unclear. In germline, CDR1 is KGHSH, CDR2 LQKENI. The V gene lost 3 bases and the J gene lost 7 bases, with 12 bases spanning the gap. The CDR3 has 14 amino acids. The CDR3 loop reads CASSPGMVGEKLFF. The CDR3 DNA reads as TGTGCCAGCTCACCGGGAATGGTGGGTGAAAAACTGTTTTTT.

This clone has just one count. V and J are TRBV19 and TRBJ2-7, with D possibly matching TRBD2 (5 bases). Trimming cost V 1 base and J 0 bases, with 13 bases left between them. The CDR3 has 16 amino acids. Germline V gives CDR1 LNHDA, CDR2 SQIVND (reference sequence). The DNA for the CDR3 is TGTGCCAGTAGTATAGGAGCGCGGGCTAGCTCCTACGAGCAGTACTTC. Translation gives CASSIGARASSYEQYF.

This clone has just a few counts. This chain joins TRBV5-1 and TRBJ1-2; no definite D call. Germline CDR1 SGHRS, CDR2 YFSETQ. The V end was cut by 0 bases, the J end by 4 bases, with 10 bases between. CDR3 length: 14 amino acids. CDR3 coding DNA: TGCGCCAGCAGCTTGGGCTCCTTTAGCTATGGCTACACCTTC. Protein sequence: CASSLGSFSYGYTF.

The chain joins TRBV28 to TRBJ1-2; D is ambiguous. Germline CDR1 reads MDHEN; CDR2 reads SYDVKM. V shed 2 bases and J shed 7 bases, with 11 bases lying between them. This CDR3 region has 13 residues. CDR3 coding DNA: TGTGCCAGCAGTTTAGAGGGCGGACGTGGCTACACCTTC. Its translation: CASSLEGGRGYTF.

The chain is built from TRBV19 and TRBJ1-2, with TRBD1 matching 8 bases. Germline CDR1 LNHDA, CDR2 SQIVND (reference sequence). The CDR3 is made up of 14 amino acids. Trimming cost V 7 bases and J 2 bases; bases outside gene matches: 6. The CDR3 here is CASTHWDRNYGYTF. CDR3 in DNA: TGTGCCAGTACCCACTGGGACAGGAACTATGGCTACACCTTC.

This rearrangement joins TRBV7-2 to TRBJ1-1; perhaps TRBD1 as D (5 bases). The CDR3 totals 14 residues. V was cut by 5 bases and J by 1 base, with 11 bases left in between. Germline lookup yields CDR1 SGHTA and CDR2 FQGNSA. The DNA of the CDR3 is TGTGCCAGCAGCCTCGACAGCCCGAACACTGAAGCTTTCTTT. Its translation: CASSLDSPNTEAFF.

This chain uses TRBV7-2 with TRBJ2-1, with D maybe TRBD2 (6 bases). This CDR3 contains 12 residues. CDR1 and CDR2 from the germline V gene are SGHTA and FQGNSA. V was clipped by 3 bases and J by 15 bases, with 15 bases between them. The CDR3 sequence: CASSFAGTPMFF. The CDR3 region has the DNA TGTGCCAGCAGCTTCGCCGGGACTCCCATGTTCTTC.

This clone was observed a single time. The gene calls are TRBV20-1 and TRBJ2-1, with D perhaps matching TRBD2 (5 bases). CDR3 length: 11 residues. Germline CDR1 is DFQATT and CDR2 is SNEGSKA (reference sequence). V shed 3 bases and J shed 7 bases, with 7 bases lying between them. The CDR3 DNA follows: TGCAGTGCTAGCGGGGTTAATGAGCAGTTCTTC. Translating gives CSASGVNEQFF.

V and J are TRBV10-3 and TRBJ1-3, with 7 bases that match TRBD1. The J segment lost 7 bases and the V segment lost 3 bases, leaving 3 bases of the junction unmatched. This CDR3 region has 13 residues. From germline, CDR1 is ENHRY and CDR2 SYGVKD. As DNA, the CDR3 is TGTGCCATCAGTGAACAGGGGAAGAACACCATATATTTT. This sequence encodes CAISEQGKNTIYF.

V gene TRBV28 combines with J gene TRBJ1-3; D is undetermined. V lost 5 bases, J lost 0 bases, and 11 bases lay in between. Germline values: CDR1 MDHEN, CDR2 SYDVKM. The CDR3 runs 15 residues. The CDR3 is CASSPGRNSGNTIYF. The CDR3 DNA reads TGTGCCAGCAGTCCCGGACGGAACTCTGGAAACACCATATATTTT. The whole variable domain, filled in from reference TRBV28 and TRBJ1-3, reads DVKVTQSSRYLVKRTGEKVFLECVQDMDHENMFWYRQDPGLGLRLIYFSYDVKMKEKGDIPEGYSVSREKKERFSLILESASTNQTSMYLCASSPGRNSGNTIYFGEGSWLTVV.

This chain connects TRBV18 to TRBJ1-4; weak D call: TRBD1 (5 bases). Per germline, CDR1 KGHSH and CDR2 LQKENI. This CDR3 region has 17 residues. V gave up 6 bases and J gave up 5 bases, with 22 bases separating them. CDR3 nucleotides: TGTGCCAGCTCTTCTAAGCAGGGAGCGCAAGGAAATGAAAAACTGTTTTTT. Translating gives CASSSKQGAQGNEKLFF.

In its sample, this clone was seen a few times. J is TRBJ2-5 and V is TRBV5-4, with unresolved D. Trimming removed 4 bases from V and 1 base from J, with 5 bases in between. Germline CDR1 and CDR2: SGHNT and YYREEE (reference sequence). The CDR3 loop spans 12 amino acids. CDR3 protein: CASSLTQETQYF. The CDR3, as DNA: TGTGCCAGCAGCCTGACCCAAGAGACCCAGTACTTC.

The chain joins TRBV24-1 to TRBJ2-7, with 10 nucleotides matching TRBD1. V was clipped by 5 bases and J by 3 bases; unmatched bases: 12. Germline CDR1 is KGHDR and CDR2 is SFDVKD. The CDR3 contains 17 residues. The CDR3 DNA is TGTGCCACCAGTGCGGCAGGGGACAGGGGAAGGGACTACGAGCAGTACTTC. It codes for CATSAAGDRGRDYEQYF.

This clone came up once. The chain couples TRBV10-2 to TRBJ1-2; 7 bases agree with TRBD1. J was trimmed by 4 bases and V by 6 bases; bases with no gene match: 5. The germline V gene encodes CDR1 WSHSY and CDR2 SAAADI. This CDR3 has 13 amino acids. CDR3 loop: CASRDRDSYGYTF. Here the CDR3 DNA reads TGCGCCAGCAGAGACCGGGACAGCTATGGCTACACCTTC.

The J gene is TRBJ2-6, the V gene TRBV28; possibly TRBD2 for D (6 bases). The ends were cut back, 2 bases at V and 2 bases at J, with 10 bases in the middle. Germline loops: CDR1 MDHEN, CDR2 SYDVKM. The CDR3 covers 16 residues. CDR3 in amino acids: CASSLGGIAGANVLTF. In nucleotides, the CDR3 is TGTGCCAGCAGTTTAGGAGGGATAGCTGGGGCCAACGTCCTGACTTTC.

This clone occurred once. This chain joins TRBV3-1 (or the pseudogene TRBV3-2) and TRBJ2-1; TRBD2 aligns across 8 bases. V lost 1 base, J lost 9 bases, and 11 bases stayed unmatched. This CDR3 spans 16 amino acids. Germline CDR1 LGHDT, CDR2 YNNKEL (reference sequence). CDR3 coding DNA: TGTGCCAGCAGCCAAGGACTTGGGCGGGAGGCAGGTGAGCAGTTCTTC. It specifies CASSQGLGREAGEQFF.

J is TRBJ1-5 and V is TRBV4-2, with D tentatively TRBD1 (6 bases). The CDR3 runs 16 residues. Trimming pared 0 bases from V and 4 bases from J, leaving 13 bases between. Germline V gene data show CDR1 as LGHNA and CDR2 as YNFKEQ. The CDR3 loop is CASSQDWRQGNQPQHF. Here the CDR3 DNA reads TGTGCCAGCAGCCAAGATTGGCGGCAGGGGAATCAGCCCCAGCATTTT.

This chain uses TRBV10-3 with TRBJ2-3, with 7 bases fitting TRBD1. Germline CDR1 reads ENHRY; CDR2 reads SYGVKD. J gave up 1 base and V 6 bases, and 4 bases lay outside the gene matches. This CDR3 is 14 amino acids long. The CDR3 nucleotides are TGTGCCATCAGGTGGGACAGTGGCACAGATACGCAGTATTTT. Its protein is CAIRWDSGTDTQYF.

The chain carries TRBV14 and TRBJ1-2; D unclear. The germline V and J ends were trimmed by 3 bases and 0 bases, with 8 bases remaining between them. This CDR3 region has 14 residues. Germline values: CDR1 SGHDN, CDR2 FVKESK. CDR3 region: CASSHLGTNYGYTF. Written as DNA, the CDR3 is TGTGCCAGCAGCCATTTGGGGACTAACTATGGCTACACCTTC.

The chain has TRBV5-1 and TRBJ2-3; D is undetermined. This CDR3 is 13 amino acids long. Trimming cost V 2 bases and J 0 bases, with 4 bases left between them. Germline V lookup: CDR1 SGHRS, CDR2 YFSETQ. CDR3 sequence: CASSLASTDTQYF. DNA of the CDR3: TGCGCCAGCAGCTTAGCTAGCACAGATACGCAGTATTTT.